Listed below are T cell receptor beta chains from one sample, sequenced in a study of identical twins. TCRdb reprocessed the 5' RACE reads via MiXCR and lists one record per CDR3 protein. The data hold roughly 1.6 million distinct CDR3 sequences, with roughly a third observed a single time. The sample taken for sequencing was cord blood. These receptors all stem from a newborn girl in good health. Each CDR3 is given with its conserved first and last residue. D genes are given only for firm matches. Clone size is given for some rows only: seen once, a few or many times, or a class if the clone is expanded.

TRBV5-1	TRBJ1-2	NA	TRBD1	CASSWTGAFYGYTF	TGCGCCAGCAGCTGGACAGGGGCGTTCTATGGCTACACCTTC
TRBV6-2/TRBV6-3	TRBJ2-5	many	NA	CASSYPTGILQETQYF	TGTGCCAGCAGTTACCCCACAGGGATCCTTCAAGAGACCCAGTACTTC
TRBV7-8	TRBJ2-1	NA	TRBD2	CASSPRPGTTYYNEQFF	TGTGCCAGCAGCCCAAGACCCGGGACTACCTACTATAATGAGCAGTTCTTC
TRBV28	TRBJ2-2	few	NA	CASSLDSWTGELFF	TGTGCCAGCAGCTTGGACAGCTGGACCGGGGAGCTGTTTTTT
TRBV29-1	TRBJ2-3	few	TRBD1	CSVMGQGAKGTDTQYF	TGCAGCGTTATGGGACAGGGGGCGAAGGGCACAGATACGCAGTATTTT
TRBV20-1	TRBJ1-3	NA	NA	CSASKGGSGNTIYF	TGCAGTGCTAGTAAGGGGGGTTCTGGAAACACCATATATTTT
TRBV4-2	TRBJ2-3	many	TRBD2	CASSHGLDTDTQYF	TGTGCCAGCAGCCATGGACTAGACACAGATACGCAGTATTTT
TRBV15	TRBJ2-5	NA	NA	CATSRDRRSVYGQYF	TGTGCCACCAGCAGAGATCGTCGCAGTGTCTACGGGCAGTACTTC
TRBV20-1	TRBJ1-5	NA	NA	CSAARENQPQHF	TGCAGTGCAGCGAGGGAAAATCAGCCCCAGCATTTT
TRBV6-6	TRBJ2-7	NA	TRBD1	CASSHRTGSSYEQYF	TGTGCCAGCAGCCACCGGACAGGGAGCTCCTACGAGCAGTACTTC
TRBV4-2	TRBJ1-5	NA	NA	CASSQEPGGVGQPQHF	TGTGCCAGCAGCCAAGAACCGGGAGGGGTGGGTCAGCCCCAGCATTTT